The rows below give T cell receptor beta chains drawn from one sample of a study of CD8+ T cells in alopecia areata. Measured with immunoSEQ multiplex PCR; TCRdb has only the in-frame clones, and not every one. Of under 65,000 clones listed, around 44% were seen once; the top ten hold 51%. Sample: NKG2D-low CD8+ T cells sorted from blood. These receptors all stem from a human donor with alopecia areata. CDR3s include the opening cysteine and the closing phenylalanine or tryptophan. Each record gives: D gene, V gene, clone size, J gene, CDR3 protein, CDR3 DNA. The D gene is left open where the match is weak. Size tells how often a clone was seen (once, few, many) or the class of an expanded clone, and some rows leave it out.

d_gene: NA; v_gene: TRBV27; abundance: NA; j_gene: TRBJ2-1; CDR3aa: CASIPSGSYNEQFF; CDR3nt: TGTGCCAGCATACCCAGCGGCTCCTACAATGAGCAGTTCTTC
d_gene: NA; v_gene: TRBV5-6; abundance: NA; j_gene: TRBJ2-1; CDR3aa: CASSLASGGSENNEQFF; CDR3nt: TGTGCCAGCAGTCTAGCCAGTGGGGGTAGCGAGAACAATGAGCAGTTCTTC
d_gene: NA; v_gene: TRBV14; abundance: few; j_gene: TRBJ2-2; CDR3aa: CASSHRPQGPGELFF; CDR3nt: TGTGCCAGCAGCCATCGACCCCAGGGGCCCGGGGAGCTGTTTTTT
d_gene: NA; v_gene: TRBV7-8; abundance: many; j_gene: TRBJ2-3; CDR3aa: CASTSPTGTDTQYF; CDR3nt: TGTGCCAGCACCTCACCGACGGGAACAGATACGCAGTATTTT
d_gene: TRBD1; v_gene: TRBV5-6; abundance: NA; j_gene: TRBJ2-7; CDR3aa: CASSLGTGSREQYF; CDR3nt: TGTGCCAGCAGCTTGGGGACAGGGAGCCGCGAGCAGTACTTC
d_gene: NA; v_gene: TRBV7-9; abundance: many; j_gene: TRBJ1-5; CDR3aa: CASSLEGNNQPQHF; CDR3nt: TGTGCCAGCAGCTTAGAGGGGAACAATCAGCCCCAGCATTTT
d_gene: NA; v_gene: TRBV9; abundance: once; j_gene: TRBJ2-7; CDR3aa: CASSVATGNYEQYF; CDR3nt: TGTGCCAGCAGCGTAGCTACCGGAAACTACGAGCAGTACTTC
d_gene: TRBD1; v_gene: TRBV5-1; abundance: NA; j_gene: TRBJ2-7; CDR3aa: CASSSSGQTYEQYF; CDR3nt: TGCGCCAGCAGCTCGTCGGGACAGACCTACGAGCAGTACTTC
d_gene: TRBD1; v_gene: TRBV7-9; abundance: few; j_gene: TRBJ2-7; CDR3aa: CASSYRGFIYEQYF; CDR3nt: TGTGCCAGCAGCTACAGGGGATTCATCTACGAGCAGTACTTC
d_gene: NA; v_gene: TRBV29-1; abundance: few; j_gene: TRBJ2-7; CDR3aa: CSVLIAGYEQYF; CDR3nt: TGCAGCGTTCTAATCGCAGGCTACGAGCAGTACTTC
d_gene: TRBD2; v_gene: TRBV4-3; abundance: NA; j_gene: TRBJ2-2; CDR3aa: CASSQGVAGGPGELFF; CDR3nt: TGCGCCAGCAGCCAAGGGGTAGCGGGAGGGCCGGGGGAGCTGTTTTTT
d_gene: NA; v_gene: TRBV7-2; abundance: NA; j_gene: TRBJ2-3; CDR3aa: CASSLASGPVWRTDTQYF; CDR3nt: TGTGCCAGCAGCTTAGCGTCAGGCCCGGTATGGCGTACAGATACGCAGTATTTT
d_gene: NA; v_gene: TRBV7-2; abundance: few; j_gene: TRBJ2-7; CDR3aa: CASSLLRQVIYEQYF; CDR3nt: TGTGCCAGCAGCTTGCTGCGGCAGGTCATCTACGAGCAGTACTTC
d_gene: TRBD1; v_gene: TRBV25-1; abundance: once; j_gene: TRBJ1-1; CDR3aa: CASSQGAAWSTEAFF; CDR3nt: TGTGCCAGCAGTCAGGGGGCCGCCTGGAGCACTGAAGCTTTCTTT
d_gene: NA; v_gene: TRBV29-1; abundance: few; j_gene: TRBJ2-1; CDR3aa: CSVFVPANEQFF; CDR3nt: TGCAGCGTGTTCGTTCCCGCCAATGAGCAGTTCTTC